The next 14 T cell receptor beta chains were all read from a single sample in a study of patients and donors after allogeneic stem cell transplantation. From the RT-PCR reads, TCRdb called clonotypes with MiXCR, one entry per CDR3 protein. The sample includes about 200,000 distinct CDR3 sequences, around 41% of them seen just once. Sequenced material: blood, either unsorted or a sorted T cell fraction (not recorded which). The receptors were gathered from a human donor who was either an allogeneic HSCT recipient or a stem cell or donor lymphocyte infusion donor (not recorded which). It is not recorded whose cells these are; they may come from a transplant donor.

The chain links TRBV12-3 or TRBV12-4 to TRBJ1-1; no firm D call. Trimming stripped 1 base from V and 7 bases from J, with 13 bases between. This CDR3 has 14 residues. Here the CDR3 DNA reads TGTGCCAGCAGTTTAGTGGGTCAATTAGGTGAAGCTTTCTTT. Its protein product is CASSLVGQLGEAFF.

The DNA for the CDR3 is TGCGCCAGCAGCCAAGGCGGGAATTACTACGAGCAGTACTTC. Translation: CASSQGGNYYEQYF. The chain joins TRBV4-3 to TRBJ2-7; D is possibly TRBD2 (6 bases). Looked up from germline, CDR1 is LGHNA and CDR2 is YSLEER. The CDR3 totals 14 residues. V lost 1 base, J lost 3 bases, and 10 bases lay in between.

The chain carries TRBV10-3 and TRBJ2-3; D is unresolved. The CDR3 totals 14 residues. Deletions cut 2 bases from V and 1 base from J, with 7 bases between. CDR1 is ENHRY, CDR2 SYGVKD, per germline. The CDR3: CAISEGQGTDTQYF. In DNA form, the CDR3 reads TGTGCCATCAGTGAGGGGCAGGGCACAGATACGCAGTATTTT.

The V call is TRBV4-3, the J call TRBJ1-5; no firm D call. Germline V gene lookup returns CDR1 LGHNA and CDR2 YSLEER. The CDR3 spans 18 residues. Trimming stripped 0 bases from V and 3 bases from J, with 18 bases between. CDR3 coding DNA: TGCGCCAGCAGCCAAGATCTGGGTATAGTGGGCCCCAATCAGCCCCAGCATTTT. Protein: CASSQDLGIVGPNQPQHF.

Worth noting for this clonotype: Relative to the germline gene, one junction end is altered; a read error may explain this. This rearrangement joins TRBV7-7 to TRBJ2-2, with 9 bases aligning to TRBD2. The CDR3 has 19 residues. Germline-derived CDR1 and CDR2 are SSHAT and FNYEAQ (reference sequence). The CDR3 DNA reads as TGTGCTAGCAGCTTATCCCAGACCCATTTAGCGGGAGACACCGGGGAGCTGTTTTTT. It is translated as CASSLSQTHLAGDTGELFF.

This clonotype occurred a few times. The chain couples TRBV12-3 or TRBV12-4 to TRBJ1-1, with 7 positions matching TRBD1. The CDR3 is 11 amino acids. With V trimmed by 8 bases and J by 6 bases, 3 bases remained unmatched. DNA for the CDR3: TGTGCCAGCCGCGACAGGGCTGAAGCTTTCTTT. It codes for CASRDRAEAFF.

The chain employs TRBV12-3 or TRBV12-4 and TRBJ2-2; D might be TRBD2 (6 bases). The CDR3 is 15 residues long. Trimming pared 7 bases from V and 4 bases from J, leaving 16 bases between. CDR3 sequence (DNA): TGTGCCAGCATGCCTCTCGGCGGGATCACCGGGGAGCTGTTTTTT. This gives the protein CASMPLGGITGELFF.

This sequence joins TRBV19 and TRBJ2-7; D is ambiguous. CDR1 is LNHDA and CDR2 is SQIVND in the germline V gene (reference sequence). Trimming took off 3 bases at V and 3 bases at J, with 15 bases between the two ends. There are 15 residues in the CDR3. CDR3 region: CASSISGGGSYEQYF. In nucleotides, the CDR3 is TGTGCCAGTAGTATCTCGGGTGGTGGCAGCTACGAGCAGTACTTC.

On this clonotype: Compared with germline, one end of the junction differs, possibly owing to a read error. The genes are TRBV29-1 and TRBJ1-5; no definite D call. This CDR3 has 13 amino acids. Germline CDR1 reads SQVTM; CDR2 reads ANQGSEA. The CDR3 DNA sequence: TGTAGCGCACGGCCAGGCCTCAATCAGCCCCAGCATTTT. This gives the protein CSARPGLNQPQHF.

The chain carries TRBV5-1 and TRBJ1-6; 12 bases agree with TRBD1. The ends lost 2 bases at V and 4 bases at J; junction bases unmatched: 4. The CDR3 has 17 amino acids. CDR1 is SGHRS, CDR2 YFSETQ, per germline. The CDR3 is CASSFGTGGSYNSPLHF. The CDR3 coding sequence is TGCGCCAGCAGCTTCGGGACAGGGGGCAGTTATAATTCACCCCTCCACTTT.

The chain combines TRBV7-6 with TRBJ1-1; D not resolved. Germline V gene data show CDR1 as SGHVS and CDR2 as FNYEAQ. CDR3 length equals 14 residues. The V end was cut by 5 bases, the J end by 0 bases, with 10 bases between. DNA for the CDR3: TGTGCCAGCAGCATAACGGTTATGAACACTGAAGCTTTCTTT. Translation: CASSITVMNTEAFF. The full variable domain, with the rest looked up from reference TRBV7-6 and TRBJ1-1, is GAGVSQSPRYKVTKRGQDVALRCDPISGHVSLYWYRQALGQGPEFLTYFNYEAQQDKSGLPNDRFSAERPEGSISTLTIQRTEQRDSAMYRCASSITVMNTEAFFGQGTRLTVV.

The chain employs TRBV28 and TRBJ2-1; perhaps TRBD2 as D (6 bases). Trimming took 5 bases from V and 0 from J, leaving 14 bases between them. CDR1 is MDHEN, CDR2 SYDVKM, per germline. The CDR3 is 16 amino acids. The CDR3 reads CASSPIAESSYNEQFF. For the CDR3, the DNA is TGTGCCAGCAGTCCGATAGCGGAGAGCTCCTACAATGAGCAGTTCTTC.

The chain joins TRBV29-1 to TRBJ1-2, with a possible D match to TRBD1 (5 bases). The CDR3 sequence is 13 residues long. CDR1 is SQVTM, CDR2 ANQGSEA, per germline. Trimming cost V 6 bases and J 4 bases, with 15 bases left between them. DNA of the CDR3: TGCAGCGTCATAAACCGGGACCCCTATGGCTACACCTTC. Translating gives CSVINRDPYGYTF.

The chain couples TRBV7-2 to TRBJ2-3; 8 nucleotides match TRBD1. Trimming took 4 bases from V and 0 from J; bases not matched to a gene: 3. The germline gives CDR1 SGHTA, CDR2 FQGNSA. The CDR3 extends over 15 amino acids. The CDR3 coding sequence is TGTGCCAGCAGCTCGTACAGGGGGAGCACAGATACGCAGTATTTT. Its translation is CASSSYRGSTDTQYF.